These 30 T cell receptor beta chains were sequenced from one sample in a study of neoadjuvant anti-PD-1 for oral cavity cancer. Sequencing was performed with immunoSEQ multiplex PCR; in TCRdb, only in-frame clones are kept and a portion is missing. The sample records approximately 67,000 clones, 83% being singletons. Source: PBMCs, taken before nivolumab (anti-PD-1) treatment. The receptors shown here come from a person aged 35 to 85 with oral cavity squamous cell carcinoma.

This clone turned up a few times. This chain links TRBV16 with TRBJ2-7, with D uncertain. This CDR3 is 15 amino acids long. V was shortened by 4 bases and J by 1 base, with 14 bases between the two germline ends. The germline gives CDR1 KGHSY, CDR2 FQNENV. The CDR3 DNA is TGTGCCAGCAGCCCCGCTTTCGCCCTATCCTACGAGCAGTACTTC. Residues: CASSPAFALSYEQYF.

The chain uses TRBV27 and TRBJ1-4; 9 bases align to TRBD1. The V gene end was trimmed by 5 bases and the J gene end by 6 bases; junction bases not matched to a gene: 7. There are 15 residues in the CDR3. Germline loops: CDR1 MNHEY, CDR2 SMNVEV (reference sequence). CDR3: CASSHTGTGYEKLFF. DNA for the CDR3: TGTGCCAGCAGTCATACCGGGACAGGGTATGAAAAACTGTTTTTT.

The CDR3 sequence is CASRQREAAEQFF. CDR3 DNA: TGCGCCAGCAGACAGCGGGAGGCCGCTGAGCAGTTCTTC. The genes are TRBV5-1 and TRBJ2-1, with 9 positions matching TRBD2. The V gene end was trimmed by 5 bases and the J gene end by 9 bases; junction bases not matched to a gene: 6. This CDR3 has 13 amino acids. CDR1 and CDR2 (germline): SGHRS, YFSETQ.

The rearrangement links TRBV2 to TRBJ2-5; 7 positions agree with TRBD2. The DNA end lines up better with TRBJ2-7; the J call may be wrong. Germline values: CDR1 SNHLY, CDR2 FYNNEI. The CDR3 is 11 residues long. CDR3 DNA: TGTGCCGGCTCGGGGGGATACGAGCAGTACTTC. It codes for CAGSGGYEQYF.

This clone was counted only a few times. The V gene is TRBV6-5, the J gene TRBJ1-2, with a possible D match to TRBD1 (6 bases). The germline CDR1 and CDR2 sequences are MNHEY and SVGAGI. With 0 bases removed from V and 4 bases from J, the gap between germline ends came to 15 bases. The CDR3 loop spans 16 amino acids. The CDR3 is CASSYSKTGGFYGYTF. CDR3 bases: TGTGCCAGCAGTTACTCGAAGACAGGCGGATTCTATGGCTACACCTTC.

This clone showed up just once. The chain couples TRBV7-8 to TRBJ2-7; TRBD2 aligns across 10 bases. V lost 3 bases and J lost 4; bases outside the gene matches: 6. Germline CDR1 SGHVS, CDR2 FQNEAQ. The CDR3 covers 15 residues. CDR3 bases: TGTGCCAGCAGCTTTTTACCTAGCGGGAGATACGAGCAGTACTTC. Translation: CASSFLPSGRYEQYF.

This chain connects TRBV2 to TRBJ1-5; no firm D call. The CDR3 is made up of 14 amino acids. CDR1 and CDR2 from the germline V gene are SNHLY and FYNNEI. V dropped 6 bases and J dropped 0 bases, with 9 bases sitting between them. The CDR3 sequence is CASSLDLSNQPQHF. The CDR3 DNA follows: TGTGCCAGCAGCCTTGACCTTAGCAATCAGCCCCAGCATTTT. Full variable domain (rest looked up from reference TRBV2 and TRBJ1-5): EPEVTQTPSHQVTQMGQEVILRCVPISNHLYFYWYRQILGQKVEFLVSFYNNEISEKSEIFDDQFSVERPDGSNFTLKIRSTKLEDSAMYFCASSLDLSNQPQHFGDGTRLSIL.

J is TRBJ1-1 and V is TRBV5-4, with D possibly TRBD1 on 6 matching bases. Per the germline V gene, CDR1 is SGHNT and CDR2 is YYREEE (reference sequence). This CDR3 has 12 residues. Trimming removed 4 bases at V and 7 bases at J, with 11 bases between. DNA of the CDR3: TGTGCCAGCAGCCAAGGGGGGGTTGAAGCTTTCTTT. This codes for CASSQGGVEAFF.

The rearrangement uses TRBV2 and TRBJ2-5, with D possibly matching TRBD2 (6 bases). The ends were cut back, 4 bases at V and 5 bases at J, with 17 bases in the middle. CDR1 is SNHLY, CDR2 FYNNEI, per germline. The CDR3 extends over 15 amino acids. The CDR3: CASSVLGTSGETQYF. CDR3 bases: TGTGCCAGCAGTGTTTTGGGGACTTCCGGGGAGACCCAGTACTTC.

This chain's CDR3 is CASSVGTGGDTQYF. CDR3 in DNA: TGTGCCAGCAGCGTAGGGACAGGGGGAGATACGCAGTATTTT. V usage is TRBV9 and J usage is TRBJ2-3; 10 positions agree with TRBD1. Germline lookup yields CDR1 SGDLS and CDR2 YYNGEE. The CDR3 is 14 residues long. J lost 5 bases, V lost 0 bases, and 0 bases had no gene match.

This clone was recorded a few times. This sequence joins TRBV27 and TRBJ1-1; no clear D. Trimming took off 6 bases at V and 4 bases at J, with 15 bases between the two ends. Germline CDR1 and CDR2: MNHEY and SMNVEV (reference sequence). This CDR3 has 14 amino acids. The DNA for the CDR3 is TGTGCCAGCAGGAAAGGGTCTCCGACCACTGAAGCTTTCTTT. As protein: CASRKGSPTTEAFF.

This clone was seen a single time. The genes are TRBV5-1 and TRBJ1-4, with 7 bases fitting TRBD1. The CDR3 has 15 amino acids. V was pared by 2 bases and J by 5 bases, with 6 bases of the junction left unmatched. Germline V gene data show CDR1 as SGHRS and CDR2 as YFSETQ. The CDR3 bases are TGCGCCAGCAGCTTAGGGGGACAGAACAATGAAAAACTGTTTTTT. Protein: CASSLGGQNNEKLFF.

J is TRBJ1-1 and V is TRBV19, with 7 bases lining up with TRBD1. Germline assignment: CDR1 LNHDA and CDR2 SQIVND (reference sequence). The CDR3 is 13 residues long. With 10 bases clipped from V and 1 base from J, the junction kept 6 bases outside the gene matches. The DNA of the CDR3 is TGTGCCACGTCGACAGGGACGAACACTGAAGCTTTCTTT. Its protein product is CATSTGTNTEAFF.

The chain carries TRBV4-1 and TRBJ2-7, with D tentatively TRBD1 (6 bases). The CDR3 contains 14 residues. Germline lookup yields CDR1 MGHRA and CDR2 YSYEKL. V was cut by 1 base and J by 0 bases, with 7 bases left in between. For the CDR3, the DNA is TGCGCCAGCAGCCAAGGCAGGGGCTCCTACGAGCAGTACTTC. Protein product: CASSQGRGSYEQYF.

The chain combines TRBV7-9 with TRBJ1-5, with D unresolved. In germline, CDR1 is SEHNR, CDR2 FQNEAQ (reference sequence). Trimming pared 1 base from V and 1 base from J, leaving 8 bases between. This CDR3 is 15 amino acids long. DNA of the CDR3: TGTGCCAGCAGCTTAGTAGATTCCAGCAATCAGCCCCAGCATTTT. Its protein is CASSLVDSSNQPQHF.

The V gene is TRBV25-1, the J gene TRBJ2-6; TRBD2 is a possible D gene (5 bases). The V and J ends lost 5 bases and 6 bases respectively, with 8 bases between them. The V gene's germline CDR1 is MGHDK and CDR2 SYGVNS. The CDR3 is 13 amino acids. The CDR3 coding sequence is TGTGCCAGCAGTTCCGGGGTGGCCAACGTCCTGACTTTC. It yields the protein CASSSGVANVLTF.

The chain combines TRBV7-9 with TRBJ1-1; 8 bases line up with TRBD1. With V trimmed by 6 bases and J by 0 bases, 9 bases remained unmatched. Germline V gene sequence: CDR1 SEHNR, CDR2 FQNEAQ (reference sequence). This CDR3 contains 16 residues. CDR3 residues: CASRDGTGGMNTEAFF. In nucleotides, the CDR3 is TGTGCCAGCAGGGATGGGACAGGTGGGATGAACACTGAAGCTTTCTTT.

This clone was detected only a few times. The chain uses TRBV10-1 and TRBJ1-5, with 12 bases that match TRBD1. The V gene end was trimmed by 7 bases and the J gene end by 2 bases; junction bases not matched to a gene: 12. There are 18 residues in the CDR3. Germline V CDR1 and CDR2: WNHNN, SYGVQD (reference sequence). The CDR3: CASNFPGQGADGNQPQHF. The CDR3 region has the DNA TGCGCCAGCAACTTCCCGGGACAGGGGGCGGACGGCAATCAGCCCCAGCATTTT.

This clone was counted a single time. V is TRBV28 and J is TRBJ1-1; D remains ambiguous. The CDR3 extends over 13 amino acids. V gave up 6 bases and J gave up 2 bases, with 10 bases separating them. Germline assignment: CDR1 MDHEN and CDR2 SYDVKM. The CDR3 here is CASSPPVNTEAFF. CDR3 DNA: TGTGCCAGCAGCCCCCCAGTAAACACTGAAGCTTTCTTT.

The V and J genes are TRBV6-6 and TRBJ1-3; D is undetermined. This CDR3 is built from 14 residues. From germline, CDR1 is MNHNY and CDR2 SVGAGI (reference sequence). The V end lost 6 bases, the J end lost 0 bases, and 9 bases lay between the germline ends. CDR3 sequence reads: CASSQTSSGNTIYF. CDR3 coding DNA: TGTGCCAGCAGCCAAACCTCCTCTGGAAACACCATATATTTT.

This clone has just a few counts. This chain links TRBV11-2 with TRBJ2-7, with TRBD1 matching over 7 bases. Germline V gives CDR1 SGHAT, CDR2 FQNNGV. The CDR3 sequence is 15 residues long. Trimming at V came to 5 bases and at J to 2 bases, leaving 9 bases not matched to a gene. For the CDR3, the DNA is TGTGCCAGCAGCCATCCCTCCCAGGGGGCCTACGAGCAGTACTTC. This translates into CASSHPSQGAYEQYF.

This clone was detected once. The chain links TRBV27 to TRBJ2-3, with TRBD2 matching 7 bases. Germline V gene data show CDR1 as MNHEY and CDR2 as SMNVEV (reference sequence). V was pared by 3 bases and J by 0 bases, with 9 bases of the junction left unmatched. The CDR3 extends over 17 amino acids. CDR3 loop: CASSLLPGLISTDTQYF. The CDR3 bases are TGTGCCAGCAGTTTGCTACCGGGACTAATAAGCACAGATACGCAGTATTTT.

The chain employs TRBV2 and TRBJ2-7; 7 nucleotides line up with TRBD1. The CDR3 runs to 11 residues. V trimming: 9 bases; J trimming: 7 bases; junction bases outside the gene matches: 6. Germline CDR1 is SNHLY and CDR2 is FYNNEI. The CDR3 region is CASRGGWEQYF. DNA for the CDR3: TGTGCCAGTAGAGGGGGCTGGGAGCAGTACTTC.

This rearrangement joins TRBV7-2 to TRBJ2-1; 8 bases line up with TRBD2. V shed 4 bases and J 7 bases; nucleotides not matched to a gene: 6. This CDR3 comprises 14 residues. Germline CDR1 and CDR2: SGHTA and FQGNSA. The CDR3 DNA reads as TGTGCCAGCAGCTCCGGGGGGGCCGGTAATGAGCAGTTCTTC. Translated: CASSSGGAGNEQFF. Filled out from reference TRBV7-2 and TRBJ2-1, the complete variable domain reads GAGVSQSPSNKVTEKGKDVELRCDPISGHTALYWYRQSLGQGLEFLIYFQGNSAPDKSGLPSDRFSAERTGGSVSTLTIQRTQQEDSAVYLCASSSGGAGNEQFFGPGTRLTVL.

The chain recombines TRBV30 with TRBJ1-2; no firm D call. The CDR3 loop spans 11 amino acids. The germline V and J ends were trimmed by 3 bases and 8 bases, with 10 bases remaining between them. CDR1 and CDR2 from the germline V gene are GTSNPN and SVGIG (reference sequence). CDR3 loop: CAWSVLGGYTF. The CDR3 nucleotides read TGTGCCTGGAGCGTTCTAGGAGGCTACACCTTC.

The gene calls are TRBV9 and TRBJ1-1; D is unclear. CDR1 and CDR2 from the germline V gene are SGDLS and YYNGEE. This CDR3 is 13 amino acids long. The V end lost 0 bases, the J end lost 1 base, and 4 bases lay between the germline ends. CDR3 loop: CASSVDGNTEAFF. In DNA, the CDR3 is TGTGCCAGCAGCGTAGACGGGAACACTGAAGCTTTCTTT.

This clone was picked up one time. This chain uses TRBV28 with TRBJ2-7, with a weak D call TRBD2 (5 bases). The CDR3 is 14 amino acids. CDR1 MDHEN and CDR2 SYDVKM come from the germline V gene. Trimming removed 7 bases from V and 5 bases from J, with 18 bases in between. This CDR3 reads CASTRSGYSNEQYF. In DNA, the CDR3 is TGTGCCAGCACACGGTCGGGGTACTCTAACGAGCAGTACTTC.

This clone occurred once. The chain employs TRBV10-3 and TRBJ1-2; 8 nucleotides line up with TRBD1. Trimming cost V 2 bases and J 6 bases; bases outside gene matches: 11. Germline V CDR1 and CDR2: ENHRY, SYGVKD. The CDR3 is 16 residues long. The CDR3 region is CAISEDPGTGDNGYTF. DNA of the CDR3: TGTGCCATCAGTGAGGATCCGGGGACAGGTGATAATGGCTACACCTTC.

V usage is TRBV7-2 and J usage is TRBJ1-2; D not certain. There are 18 residues in the CDR3. Germline V gene lookup returns CDR1 SGHTA and CDR2 FQGNSA. Between the trimmed V and J ends, which lost 5 bases and 4 bases, there was a span of 26 bases. For the CDR3, the DNA is TGTGCCAGCAGCCGACCCCCCGGGAAGACAACCCAAAGCTATGGCTACACCTTC. This encodes CASSRPPGKTTQSYGYTF.

The chain has TRBV5-6 and TRBJ2-6; 14 bases fit TRBD2. The CDR3 sequence is 17 residues long. The J segment lost 2 bases and the V segment lost 3 bases, leaving 1 base of the junction unmatched. Per germline, CDR1 SGHDT and CDR2 YYEEEE. The CDR3 protein is CASSSGLAGAGANVLTF. The CDR3 DNA is TGTGCCAGCAGCTCGGGACTAGCGGGGGCTGGGGCCAACGTCCTGACTTTC.